This TCR beta chain was found in a study of blood T cell repertoires in COVID-19. Study-level background: The analysed material was cDNA or gDNA that came from T cells, B-cell-depleted T cells, or PBMCs.

Across about two dozen US areas, participants ranged in age from roughly 18 to 95 years. In the original analysis: Using reference gene primer amplification, nucleated cell counts were estimated. Profiled with immunoSEQ multiplex PCR; TCRdb holds only in-frame clones, not every one. For V, J and clone size, that table is used; D and trimming come from the DNA. The top ten hold about 3.3% of the sample, which has around 190,000 clones, 84% seen once. V was cut by 8 bases and J by 0 bases, with 16 bases left in between. The germline CDR1 and CDR2 sequences are MDHEN and SYDVKM. CDR3 size: 15 residues. The source material was PBMCs or T cells enriched from blood (not recorded which). The clonotype originates from a woman in her twenties or thirties who had been exposed to COVID-19. The chain employs TRBV28 and TRBJ1-2; a weak D match, TRBD1 (6 bases). The DNA for the CDR3 is TGTGCCAGCTTCTACTACAGGGATACTAACTATGGCTACACCTTC. Translating gives CASFYYRDTNYGYTF.